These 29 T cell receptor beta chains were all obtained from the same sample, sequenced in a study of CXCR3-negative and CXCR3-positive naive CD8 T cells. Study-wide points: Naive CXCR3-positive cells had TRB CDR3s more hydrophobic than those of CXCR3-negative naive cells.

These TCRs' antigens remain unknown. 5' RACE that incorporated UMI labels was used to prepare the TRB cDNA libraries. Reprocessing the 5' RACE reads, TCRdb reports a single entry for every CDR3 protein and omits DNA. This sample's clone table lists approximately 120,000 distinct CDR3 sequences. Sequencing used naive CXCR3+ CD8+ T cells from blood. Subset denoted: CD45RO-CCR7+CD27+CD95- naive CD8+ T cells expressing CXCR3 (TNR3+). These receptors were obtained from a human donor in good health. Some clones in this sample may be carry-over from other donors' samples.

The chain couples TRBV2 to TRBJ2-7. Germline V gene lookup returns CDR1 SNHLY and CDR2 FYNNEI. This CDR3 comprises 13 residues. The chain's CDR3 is CASSEAGVREQYF.

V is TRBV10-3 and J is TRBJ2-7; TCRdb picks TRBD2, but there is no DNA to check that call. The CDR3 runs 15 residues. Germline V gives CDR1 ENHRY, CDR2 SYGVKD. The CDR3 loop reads CAISEFSGAIYEQYF.

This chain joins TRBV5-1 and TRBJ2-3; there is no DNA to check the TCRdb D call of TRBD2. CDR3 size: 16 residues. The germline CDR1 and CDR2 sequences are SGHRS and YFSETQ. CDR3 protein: CASSFTGTSATDTQYF.

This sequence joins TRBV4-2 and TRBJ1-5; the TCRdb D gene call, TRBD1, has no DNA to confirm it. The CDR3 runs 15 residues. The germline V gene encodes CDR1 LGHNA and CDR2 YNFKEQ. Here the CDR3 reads CASSRQGASNQPQHF.

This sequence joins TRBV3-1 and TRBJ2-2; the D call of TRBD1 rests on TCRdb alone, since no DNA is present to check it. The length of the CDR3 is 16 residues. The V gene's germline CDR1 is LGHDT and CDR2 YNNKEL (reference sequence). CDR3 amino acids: CASSQDPGGGTGELFF. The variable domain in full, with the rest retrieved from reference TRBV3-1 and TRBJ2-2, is DTAVSQTPKYLVTQMGNDKSIKCEQNLGHDTMYWYKQDSKKFLKIMFSYNNKELIINETVPNRFSPKSPDKAHLNLHINSLELGDSAVYFCASSQDPGGGTGELFFGEGSRLTVL.

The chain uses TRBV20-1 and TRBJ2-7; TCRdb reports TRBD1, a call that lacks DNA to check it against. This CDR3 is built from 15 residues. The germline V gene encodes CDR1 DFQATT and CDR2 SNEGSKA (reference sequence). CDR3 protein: CSARDLGQGSSEQYF.

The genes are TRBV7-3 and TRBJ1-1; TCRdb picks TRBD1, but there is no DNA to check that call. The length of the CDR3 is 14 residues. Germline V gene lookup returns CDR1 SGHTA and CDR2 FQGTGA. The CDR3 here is CASSRTGASTEAFF.

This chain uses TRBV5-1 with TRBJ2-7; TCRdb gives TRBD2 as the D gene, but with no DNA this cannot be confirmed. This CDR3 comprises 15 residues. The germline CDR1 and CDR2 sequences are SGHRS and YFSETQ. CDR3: CASSESGSPIYEQYF.

CDR3 sequence reads: CATSGESSYEQYF. The chain uses TRBV28 and TRBJ2-7; TCRdb's assignment of TRBD1 cannot be checked, as there is no DNA. This CDR3 contains 13 residues. Germline-derived CDR1 and CDR2 are MDHEN and SYDVKM.

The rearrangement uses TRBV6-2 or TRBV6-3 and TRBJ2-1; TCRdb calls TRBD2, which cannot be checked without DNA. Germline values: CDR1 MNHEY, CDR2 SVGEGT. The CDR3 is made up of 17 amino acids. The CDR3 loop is CASRGWVAGTSYNEQFF.

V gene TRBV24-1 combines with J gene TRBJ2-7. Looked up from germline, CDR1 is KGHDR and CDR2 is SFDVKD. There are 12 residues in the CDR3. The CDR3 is CATSGETYEQYF.

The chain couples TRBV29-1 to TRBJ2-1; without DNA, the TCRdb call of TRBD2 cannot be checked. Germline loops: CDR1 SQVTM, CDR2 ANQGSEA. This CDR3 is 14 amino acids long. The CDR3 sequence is CSAQTSGYYNEQFF.

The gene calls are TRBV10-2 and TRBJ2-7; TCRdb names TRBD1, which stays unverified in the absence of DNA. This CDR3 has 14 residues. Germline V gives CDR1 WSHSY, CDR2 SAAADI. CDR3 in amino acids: CASSEYRGDYEQYF.

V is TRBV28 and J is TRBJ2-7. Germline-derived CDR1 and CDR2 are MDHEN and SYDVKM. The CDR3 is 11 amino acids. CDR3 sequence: CASSIYYEQYF.

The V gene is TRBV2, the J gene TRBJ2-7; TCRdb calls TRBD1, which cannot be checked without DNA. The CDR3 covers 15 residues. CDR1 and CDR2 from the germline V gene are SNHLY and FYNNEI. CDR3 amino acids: CASSELLTGRREQYF. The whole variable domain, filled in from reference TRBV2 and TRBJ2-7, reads EPEVTQTPSHQVTQMGQEVILRCVPISNHLYFYWYRQILGQKVEFLVSFYNNEISEKSEIFDDQFSVERPDGSNFTLKIRSTKLEDSAMYFCASSELLTGRREQYFGPGTRLTVT.

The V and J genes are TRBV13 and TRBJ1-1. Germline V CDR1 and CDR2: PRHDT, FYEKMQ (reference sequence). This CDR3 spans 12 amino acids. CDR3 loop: CASSLGGAEAFF.

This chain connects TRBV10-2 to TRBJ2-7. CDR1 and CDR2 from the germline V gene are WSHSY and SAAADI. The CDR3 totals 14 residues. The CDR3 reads CASSESGVSYEQYF.

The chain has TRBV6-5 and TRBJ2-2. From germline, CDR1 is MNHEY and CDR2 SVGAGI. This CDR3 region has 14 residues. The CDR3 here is CASSYSVEAGELFF.

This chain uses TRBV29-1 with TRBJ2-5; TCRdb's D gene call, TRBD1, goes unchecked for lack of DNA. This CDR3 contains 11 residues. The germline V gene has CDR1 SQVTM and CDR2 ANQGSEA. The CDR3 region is CSVSGVETQYF.

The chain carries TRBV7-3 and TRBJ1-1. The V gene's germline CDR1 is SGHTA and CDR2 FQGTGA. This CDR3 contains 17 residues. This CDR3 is CASSQVRVVMADTEAFF.

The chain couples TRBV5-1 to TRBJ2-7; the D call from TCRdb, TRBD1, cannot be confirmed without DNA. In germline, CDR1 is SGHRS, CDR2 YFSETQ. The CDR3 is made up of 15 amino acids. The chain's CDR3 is CASSLAGGIYDEQYF. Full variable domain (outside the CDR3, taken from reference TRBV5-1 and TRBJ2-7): KAGVTQTPRYLIKTRGQQVTLSCSPISGHRSVSWYQQTPGQGLQFLFEYFSETQRNKGNFPGRFSGRQFSNSRSEMNVSTLELGDSALYLCASSLAGGIYDEQYFGPGTRLTVT.

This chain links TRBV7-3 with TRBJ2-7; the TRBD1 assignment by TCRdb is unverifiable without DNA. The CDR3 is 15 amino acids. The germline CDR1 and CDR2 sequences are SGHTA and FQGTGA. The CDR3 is CASSLSGTGVHEQYF.

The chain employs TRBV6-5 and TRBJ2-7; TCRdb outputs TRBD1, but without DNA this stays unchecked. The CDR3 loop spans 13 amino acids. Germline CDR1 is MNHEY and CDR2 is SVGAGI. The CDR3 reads CASSWGAASEQYF.

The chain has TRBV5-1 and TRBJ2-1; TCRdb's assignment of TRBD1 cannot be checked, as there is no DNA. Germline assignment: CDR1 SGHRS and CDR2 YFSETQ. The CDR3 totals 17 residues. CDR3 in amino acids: CASSWGLGGSSYNEQFF.

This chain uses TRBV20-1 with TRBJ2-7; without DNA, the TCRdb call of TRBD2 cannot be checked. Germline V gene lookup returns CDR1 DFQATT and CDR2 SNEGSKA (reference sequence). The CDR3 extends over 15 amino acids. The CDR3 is CSARDLTSGSYEQYF.

The CDR3 sequence: CASSPPDAWDQETQYF. The chain recombines TRBV7-9 with TRBJ2-5. This CDR3 region has 16 residues. Germline V gene sequence: CDR1 SEHNR, CDR2 FQNEAQ (reference sequence). Complete variable domain (other parts from reference TRBV7-9 and TRBJ2-5): DTGVSQNPRHKITKRGQNVTFRCDPISEHNRLYWYRQTLGQGPEFLTYFQNEAQLEKSRLLSDRFSAERPKGSFSTLEIQRTEQGDSAMYLCASSPPDAWDQETQYFGPGTRLLVL.

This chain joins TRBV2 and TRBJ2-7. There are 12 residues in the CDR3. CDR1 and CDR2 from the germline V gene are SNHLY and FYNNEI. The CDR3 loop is CASSDRTGEQYF.

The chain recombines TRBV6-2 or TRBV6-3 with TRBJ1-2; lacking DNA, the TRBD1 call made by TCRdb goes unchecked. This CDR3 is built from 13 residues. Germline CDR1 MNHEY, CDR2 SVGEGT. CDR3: CASSVGQRNGYTF.

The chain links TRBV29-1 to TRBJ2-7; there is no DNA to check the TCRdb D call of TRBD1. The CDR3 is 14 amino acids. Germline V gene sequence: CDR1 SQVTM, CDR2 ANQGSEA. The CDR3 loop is CSVTTGTGFHEQYF.